This TCR beta chain was found in a study of blood T cell repertoires in COVID-19. On the study more broadly: Donors in the United States, Italy and Spain gave samples during acute or convalescent COVID-19. From T cells, B-cell-depleted T cells, or PBMCs came the material, which was cDNA or gDNA.

Germline CDR1 SGHRS, CDR2 YFSETQ. The V end lost 4 bases, the J end lost 3 bases, and 18 bases lay between the germline ends. The CDR3 contains 16 residues. The authors' processing: Reference gene primer amplification gave estimated nucleated cell counts. The assay was immunoSEQ multiplex PCR, and TCRdb's table has in-frame clones only and misses some. That table furnishes V, J and clone size, whereas the DNA furnished D and trimming. The sample records over 100,000 clones, approximately 92% being singletons. The V call is TRBV5-1, the J call TRBJ2-3; D possibly corresponds to TRBD2 (8 bases). The material sequenced was peripheral blood. This clonotype originated in a man between 18 and 29 years old with acute or convalescent COVID-19. The CDR3 DNA sequence: TGCGCCAGCAGCCCGGGAGGGGGCGCGGGGACAGATACGCAGTATTTT. As protein: CASSPGGGAGTDTQYF. Using reference TRBV5-1 and TRBJ2-3 for the parts outside the CDR3, the full variable domain is KAGVTQTPRYLIKTRGQQVTLSCSPISGHRSVSWYQQTPGQGLQFLFEYFSETQRNKGNFPGRFSGRQFSNSRSEMNVSTLELGDSALYLCASSPGGGAGTDTQYFGPGTRLTVL.